The 22 T cell receptor beta chains below were found in one sample sequenced in a study of blood T cell repertoires in COVID-19. The assay was immunoSEQ multiplex PCR, and TCRdb's table has in-frame clones only and misses some. The sample yields over 75,000 clones, 78% seen once. Input material: peripheral blood. The source is a human donor in a cohort sampled during active COVID-19.

This rearrangement joins TRBV30 to TRBJ2-5, with 7 bases lining up with TRBD2. Germline-derived CDR1 and CDR2 are GTSNPN and SVGIG (reference sequence). The CDR3 consists of 16 residues. V trimming: 0 bases; J trimming: 5 bases; junction bases outside the gene matches: 12. CDR3 sequence: CAWSVFGLGVEETQYF. The CDR3 nucleotides are TGTGCCTGGAGTGTATTCGGACTAGGAGTTGAGGAGACCCAGTACTTC.

V usage is TRBV27 and J usage is TRBJ2-4; TRBD2 agrees at 8 bases. V shed 0 bases, J shed 0 bases, and the junction held 4 bases outside the gene matches. Germline CDR1 MNHEY, CDR2 SMNVEV (reference sequence). This CDR3 region has 17 residues. The CDR3 DNA reads as TGTGCCAGCAGTTTATCGCGGGGGGCCCTAGCCAAAAACATTCAGTACTTC. As protein: CASSLSRGALAKNIQYF.

This clone was observed a handful of times. The J gene is TRBJ2-5, the V gene TRBV24-1, with 8 bases matching TRBD1. Germline CDR1 KGHDR, CDR2 SFDVKD. V trimming: 4 bases; J trimming: 4 bases; junction bases outside the gene matches: 4. This CDR3 is 14 amino acids long. Here the CDR3 reads CATSDRTGRETQYF. The CDR3 coding sequence is TGTGCCACCAGTGACCGGACAGGGAGAGAGACCCAGTACTTC.

The chain couples TRBV3-1 (or the pseudogene TRBV3-2) to TRBJ1-1; a weak D match, TRBD1 (5 bases). Trimming pared 4 bases from V and 0 bases from J, leaving 6 bases between. Germline values: CDR1 LGHDT, CDR2 YNNKEL (reference sequence). The CDR3 runs 13 residues. The CDR3 DNA is TGTGCCAGCAGCCCCAGGGTGAACACTGAAGCTTTCTTT. This encodes CASSPRVNTEAFF.

This chain joins TRBV15 and TRBJ1-2, with 7 bases lining up with TRBD1. The CDR3 has 13 residues. The junction had 8 bases not matched to a gene; V was cut back by 5 bases and J by 8 bases. Germline lookup yields CDR1 LNHNV and CDR2 YYDKDF (reference sequence). The CDR3 spells CATSPHRGWGYTF. The DNA for the CDR3 is TGTGCCACCAGCCCCCACAGGGGTTGGGGCTACACCTTC.

By sample share, this clone is large. J is TRBJ1-1 and V is TRBV27; D unclear. Germline CDR1 MNHEY, CDR2 SMNVEV (reference sequence). The CDR3 consists of 12 residues. Trimming took off 5 bases at V and 5 bases at J, with 9 bases between the two ends. CDR3 DNA: TGTGCCAGCAGTCTAACCGGGACTGAAGCTTTCTTT. It codes for CASSLTGTEAFF.

Written as DNA, the CDR3 is TGTGCCAGCAGCGTAGAGTTAGCGGGAGTGGAGCATGAGCAGTTCTTC. Protein: CASSVELAGVEHEQFF. The gene calls are TRBV9 and TRBJ2-1; 9 nucleotides line up with TRBD2. The V gene end was trimmed by 0 bases and the J gene end by 8 bases; junction bases not matched to a gene: 9. Germline CDR1 is SGDLS and CDR2 is YYNGEE. This CDR3 has 16 amino acids.

This rearrangement joins TRBV7-2 to TRBJ2-7; D unresolved. Per germline, CDR1 SGHTA and CDR2 FQGNSA. The V and J ends lost 1 base and 6 bases respectively, with 10 bases between them. This CDR3 comprises 13 residues. The CDR3 sequence is CASSLGGAGEQYF. The DNA for the CDR3 is TGTGCCAGCAGCTTAGGAGGAGCTGGCGAGCAGTACTTC. Variable domain in full (rest from reference TRBV7-2 and TRBJ2-7): GAGVSQSPSNKVTEKGKDVELRCDPISGHTALYWYRQSLGQGLEFLIYFQGNSAPDKSGLPSDRFSAERTGGSVSTLTIQRTQQEDSAVYLCASSLGGAGEQYFGPGTRLTVT.

This clone was counted many times. V is TRBV19 and J is TRBJ2-1; 7 nucleotides match TRBD2. In germline, CDR1 is LNHDA, CDR2 SQIVND (reference sequence). V lost 3 bases and J lost 3; bases outside the gene matches: 5. The CDR3 runs to 15 residues. This chain's CDR3 is CASSIRLAGYNEQFF. The DNA of the CDR3 is TGTGCCAGTAGTATCCGACTAGCAGGCTACAATGAGCAGTTCTTC. The full variable domain, its missing parts supplied by reference TRBV19 and TRBJ2-1, is DGGITQSPKYLFRKEGQNVTLSCEQNLNHDAMYWYRQDPGQGLRLIYYSQIVNDFQKGDIAEGYSVSREKKESFPLTVTSAQKNPTAFYLCASSIRLAGYNEQFFGPGTRLTVL.

The chain links TRBV6-5 to TRBJ2-1; D is possibly TRBD2 (6 bases). V lost 4 bases to trimming and J lost 1 base, with 11 bases between them. This CDR3 is 15 amino acids long. Per germline, CDR1 MNHEY and CDR2 SVGAGI. The CDR3 protein is CASSLSGPSYNEQFF. The CDR3 nucleotides are TGTGCCAGCAGTTTGAGCGGGCCTTCCTACAATGAGCAGTTCTTC.

The CDR3 reads CASRRSDIPYEQYF. The CDR3 bases are TGTGCCAGCAGACGTTCGGACATCCCCTACGAGCAGTACTTC. This chain uses TRBV27 with TRBJ2-7, with D possibly TRBD1 on 5 matching bases. This CDR3 region has 14 residues. Trimming pared 6 bases from V and 2 bases from J, leaving 14 bases between. Germline assignment: CDR1 MNHEY and CDR2 SMNVEV (reference sequence).

The V call is TRBV6-4, the J call TRBJ1-4; D is undetermined. The V gene lost 2 bases and the J gene lost 3 bases, with 10 bases spanning the gap. The germline gives CDR1 MRHNA, CDR2 SNTAGT. The CDR3 totals 15 residues. This CDR3 reads CASSDKGAANEKLFF. The CDR3 DNA reads as TGTGCCAGCAGTGACAAGGGAGCCGCTAATGAAAAACTGTTTTTT.

This chain connects TRBV9 to TRBJ1-1; 9 bases fit TRBD1. J lost 4 bases, V lost 3 bases, and 7 bases had no gene match. The CDR3 contains 15 residues. Germline CDR1 reads SGDLS; CDR2 reads YYNGEE. Written as DNA, the CDR3 is TGTGCCAGCAGCGCAGGAGACAGGGGGGGCACTGAAGCTTTCTTT. This translates into CASSAGDRGGTEAFF. Full variable domain (outside the CDR3, taken from reference TRBV9 and TRBJ1-1): DSGVTQTPKHLITATGQRVTLRCSPRSGDLSVYWYQQSLDQGLQFLIQYYNGEERAKGNILERFSAQQFPDLHSELNLSSLELGDSALYFCASSAGDRGGTEAFFGQGTRLTVV.

V gene TRBV19 combines with J gene TRBJ2-4, with 9 bases fitting TRBD1. V was pared by 2 bases and J by 7 bases, with 3 bases of the junction left unmatched. Germline CDR1 reads LNHDA; CDR2 reads SQIVND (reference sequence). This CDR3 has 14 amino acids. The CDR3 is CASSIPGQGNIQYF. CDR3 nucleotides: TGTGCCAGTAGTATACCCGGACAGGGGAACATTCAGTACTTC.

This chain links TRBV10-1 with TRBJ1-6; maybe TRBD1 (5 bases). Trimming took off 8 bases at V and 9 bases at J, with 23 bases between the two ends. Germline CDR1 reads WNHNN; CDR2 reads SYGVQD (reference sequence). This CDR3 comprises 16 residues. This CDR3 reads CASSGGVRVSGSPLHF. CDR3 in DNA: TGCGCCAGCTCGGGGGGGGTAAGGGTAAGCGGTTCACCCCTCCACTTT.

The rearrangement uses TRBV14 and TRBJ2-5; maybe TRBD2 (7 bases). The CDR3 is 16 amino acids. In germline, CDR1 is SGHDN, CDR2 FVKESK. The germline V and J ends were trimmed by 0 bases and 4 bases, with 15 bases remaining between them. CDR3 DNA: TGTGCCAGCAGCCAAGAGAGGGGGGGGAGAAGAGAGACCCAGTACTTC. As protein: CASSQERGGRRETQYF.

This clone was picked up a small number of times. The chain employs TRBV6-1 and TRBJ1-6, with 7 positions matching TRBD1. V lost 4 bases and J lost 6; bases outside the gene matches: 9. The CDR3 consists of 16 residues. Looked up from germline, CDR1 is MNHNS and CDR2 is SASEGT. DNA of the CDR3: TGTGCCAGCAGTGCCCACCCACAGGGGATTAATTCACCCCTCCACTTT. Residues: CASSAHPQGINSPLHF.

The chain recombines TRBV19 with TRBJ1-5, with 7 bases fitting TRBD1. Looked up from germline, CDR1 is LNHDA and CDR2 is SQIVND (reference sequence). Unmatched junction bases numbered 7, after V lost 4 bases and J lost 7 bases. CDR3 size: 14 residues. The CDR3: CASSTRTGQQPQHF. CDR3 sequence (DNA): TGTGCCAGTAGTACCCGGACAGGCCAACAGCCCCAGCATTTT.

This clone was detected a few times. CDR3 DNA sequence: TGTGCCAGCAGTGACTCTGGGGGCTCCGGTTCTGGGGCCAACGTCCTGACTTTC. Translating it yields CASSDSGGSGSGANVLTF. The genes are TRBV6-4 and TRBJ2-6, with D possibly TRBD1 on 6 matching bases. V gave up 0 bases and J gave up 1 base, with 13 bases separating them. CDR1 and CDR2 from the germline V gene are MRHNA and SNTAGT. The CDR3 is 18 amino acids.

The chain joins TRBV20-1 to TRBJ2-7; the D gene is possibly TRBD1 (6 bases). V was clipped by 3 bases and J by 6 bases, with 12 bases between them. The germline V gene encodes CDR1 DFQATT and CDR2 SNEGSKA (reference sequence). The CDR3 contains 12 residues. CDR3 nucleotide sequence: TGCAGTGCTAGTGGGGGCGCGGCCGAGCAGTACTTC. Protein product: CSASGGAAEQYF.

The chain carries TRBV5-6 and TRBJ2-7, with 8 bases identical to TRBD2. This CDR3 comprises 14 residues. V lost 0 bases to trimming and J lost 6 bases; unmatched junction nucleotides: 5. Germline CDR1 and CDR2: SGHDT and YYEEEE. The CDR3 sequence is CASSLDPGLGEQYF. The CDR3 DNA reads TGTGCCAGCAGCTTGGACCCGGGACTAGGCGAGCAGTACTTC.

This clone occurred once. The chain joins TRBV6-5 to TRBJ1-1; a possible D gene is TRBD1 (6 bases). Trimming stripped 2 bases from V and 0 bases from J, with 10 bases between. The CDR3 is 15 amino acids. CDR1 MNHEY and CDR2 SVGAGI come from the germline V gene. The CDR3 region is CASSYAGTMNTEAFF. DNA of the CDR3: TGTGCCAGCAGTTACGCCGGGACAATGAACACTGAAGCTTTCTTT.